One sample yielded the 30 T cell receptor beta chains listed below, sequenced in a study of blood T cell repertoires in COVID-19. Generated by immunoSEQ multiplex PCR, the TCRdb table keeps only in-frame clones and is missing some. This table holds 56,000 or so clones, around 88% found once. The specimen was peripheral blood. These receptors were obtained from a woman aged 80 or over with active COVID-19.

V gene TRBV28 combines with J gene TRBJ1-5; 7 nucleotides align to TRBD1. V lost 5 bases to trimming and J lost 4 bases; unmatched junction nucleotides: 11. Germline V gene lookup returns CDR1 MDHEN and CDR2 SYDVKM. The CDR3 loop spans 16 amino acids. This CDR3 reads CASSLSGTGVNQPQHF. CDR3 coding DNA: TGTGCCAGCAGTCTCTCCGGCACAGGGGTGAATCAGCCCCAGCATTTT.

This sequence joins TRBV2 and TRBJ2-1; D unresolved. V lost 7 bases, J lost 0 bases, and 13 bases lay in between. The CDR3 runs to 15 residues. Germline V CDR1 and CDR2: SNHLY, FYNNEI. Here the CDR3 DNA reads TGTGCCAGCATTTTAGACTCCTACTCCTACAATGAGCAGTTCTTC. It encodes CASILDSYSYNEQFF.

The genes are TRBV2 and TRBJ1-1, with D possibly being TRBD1 (6 bases). V was pared by 3 bases and J by 1 base, with 12 bases between. The CDR3 sequence is 15 residues long. Per the germline V gene, CDR1 is SNHLY and CDR2 is FYNNEI. The chain's CDR3 is CASSELQGRNTEAFF. The CDR3 region has the DNA TGTGCCAGCAGTGAGCTACAGGGCAGGAACACTGAAGCTTTCTTT.

The chain employs TRBV19 and TRBJ2-3, with D perhaps TRBD2 (6 bases). The germline gives CDR1 LNHDA, CDR2 SQIVND (reference sequence). The V end was cut by 7 bases, the J end by 1 base, with 9 bases between. The CDR3 totals 13 residues. The CDR3 bases are TGTGCCAGTAAGGCTAGCGGCACAGATACGCAGTATTTT. It translates to CASKASGTDTQYF.

DNA for the CDR3: TGTGCCTGTCCGACTCGCGGGGGGGCGAGGACCGGGGAGCTGTTTTTT. This gives the protein CACPTRGGARTGELFF. The chain employs TRBV30 and TRBJ2-2; 9 nucleotides line up with TRBD2. The CDR3 extends over 16 amino acids. The J segment lost 5 bases and the V segment lost 6 bases, leaving 13 bases of the junction unmatched. The germline CDR1 and CDR2 sequences are GTSNPN and SVGIG (reference sequence). The full variable domain, in which reference TRBV30 and TRBJ2-2 provide the parts outside the CDR3, is SQTIHQWPATLVQPVGSPLSLECTVEGTSNPNLYWYRQAAGRGLQLLFYSVGIGQISSEVPQNLSASRPQDRQFILSSKKLLLSDSGFYLCACPTRGGARTGELFFGEGSRLTVL.

This chain's CDR3 is CASSENQVTEAFF. In nucleotides, the CDR3 is TGTGCCAGCAGCGAGAACCAGGTAACTGAAGCTTTCTTT. This chain joins TRBV7-2 and TRBJ1-1; no definite D call. CDR3 length equals 13 residues. Trimming stripped 5 bases from V and 5 bases from J, with 12 bases between. The germline V gene encodes CDR1 SGHTA and CDR2 FQGNSA.

The chain carries TRBV11-3 and TRBJ2-2; TRBD1 aligns across 7 bases. In germline, CDR1 is SGHNT, CDR2 YENEEA. The CDR3 consists of 17 residues. After removal of 2 bases from V and 3 bases from J, the junction contained 9 bases not matched to a gene. The CDR3 DNA reads TGTGCCAGCAGCTTATCGGGTTGGGGGACAGACACCGGGGAGCTGTTTTTT. Its translation: CASSLSGWGTDTGELFF.

The chain combines TRBV27 with TRBJ2-7; 8 bases are a match to TRBD2. Looked up from germline, CDR1 is MNHEY and CDR2 is SMNVEV (reference sequence). Trimming took 5 bases from V and 0 from J; bases not matched to a gene: 9. The CDR3 sequence is 16 residues long. CDR3 in amino acids: CASSLSGAGSSYEQYF. The CDR3 DNA follows: TGTGCCAGCAGTCTTAGCGGGGCCGGTAGCTCCTACGAGCAGTACTTC.

About this clone itself: Other DNA sequences from this sample encode an identical CDR3 as well. The chain employs TRBV5-1 and TRBJ2-2, with TRBD2 matching 7 bases. Germline trimming cut 2 bases from V and 3 bases from J; bases unmatched to any gene: 4. This CDR3 has 15 amino acids. Germline CDR1 and CDR2: SGHRS and YFSETQ. CDR3 nucleotides: TGCGCCAGCAGCTTAACGGGGGGATACACCGGGGAGCTGTTTTTT. This codes for CASSLTGGYTGELFF.

The table lists this clone with a few counts. V and J are TRBV6-5 and TRBJ2-7; TRBD2 might be the D (6 bases). The CDR3 has 16 residues. Germline CDR1 reads MNHEY; CDR2 reads SVGAGI. V was trimmed by 4 bases and J by 1 base, leaving 17 bases between them. The CDR3 is CASSSPGSQGSYEQYF. CDR3 DNA: TGTGCCAGCAGTTCCCCCGGGAGCCAGGGTTCCTACGAGCAGTACTTC.

The chain couples TRBV21-1 to TRBJ1-1; TRBD1, as called in the table, went unchecked against the DNA. TRBV21-1 corresponds to a pseudogene. The CDR3 consists of 13 residues. The CDR3 DNA sequence: TGTGCCAGCACCCCCGGGACAGGGGCTTCCGCTTTCTTT. Protein sequence: CASTPGTGASAFF.

The chain couples TRBV5-6 to TRBJ2-1; TRBD2 matches at 10 bases. V was clipped by 4 bases and J by 4 bases; unmatched bases: 2. The germline V gene encodes CDR1 SGHDT and CDR2 YYEEEE. The CDR3 sequence is 14 residues long. DNA for the CDR3: TGTGCCAGCAGCCGGACTAGCGGATACAATGAGCAGTTCTTC. Residues: CASSRTSGYNEQFF.

J is TRBJ2-2 and V is TRBV7-2; 7 nucleotides align to TRBD2. V lost 6 bases to trimming and J lost 0 bases; unmatched junction nucleotides: 4. CDR3 length equals 15 residues. Germline values: CDR1 SGHTA, CDR2 FQGNSA. The CDR3 DNA is TGTGCCAGCAGACCGAGCGGGGCGAACACCGGGGAGCTGTTTTTT. Translating it yields CASRPSGANTGELFF.

The V gene is TRBV2, the J gene TRBJ1-4; D not certain. Trimming removed 6 bases at V and 8 bases at J, with 19 bases between. The germline V gene has CDR1 SNHLY and CDR2 FYNNEI. The CDR3 is 15 amino acids. In DNA form, the CDR3 reads TGTGCCAGCAGCGCCGGAACTCCCGGAGTGGAAAAACTGTTTTTT. Protein: CASSAGTPGVEKLFF.

The CDR3 spells CASSYRSPGLNSPLHF. The CDR3 DNA sequence: TGTGCCAGCAGTTACCGCTCACCGGGTTTGAATTCACCCCTCCACTTT. The V gene is TRBV6-5, the J gene TRBJ1-6, with D unresolved. CDR3 size: 16 residues. V shed 2 bases and J shed 7 bases, with 15 bases lying between them. From germline, CDR1 is MNHEY and CDR2 SVGAGI.

This chain uses TRBV28 with TRBJ1-5, with a weak D call TRBD1 (6 bases). V shed 6 bases and J shed 3 bases, with 18 bases lying between them. From germline, CDR1 is MDHEN and CDR2 SYDVKM. This CDR3 is 16 amino acids long. CDR3 DNA sequence: TGTGCCAGCAGCCCTTTATTCACAGGGCTCAATCAGCCCCAGCATTTT. Translated, it gives CASSPLFTGLNQPQHF.

The chain has TRBV29-1 and TRBJ1-1, with D uncertain. The V end was cut by 7 bases, the J end by 10 bases, with 22 bases between. This CDR3 has 13 residues. In germline, CDR1 is SQVTM, CDR2 ANQGSEA. The CDR3 is CSAGWTGGWPAFF. For the CDR3, the DNA is TGCAGCGCCGGATGGACGGGAGGGTGGCCAGCTTTCTTT.

The chain uses TRBV2 and TRBJ1-1; TRBD1 agrees at 7 bases. This CDR3 has 14 amino acids. Germline assignment: CDR1 SNHLY and CDR2 FYNNEI. V trimming: 6 bases; J trimming: 1 base; junction bases outside the gene matches: 5. The CDR3 coding sequence is TGTGCCAGCAGGGCCGGGACAGAGAACACTGAAGCTTTCTTT. Protein: CASRAGTENTEAFF.

The CDR3 loop reads CATSDGTGSRTQYF. The CDR3 DNA reads as TGTGCCACCAGTGATGGGACAGGGTCCAGGACCCAGTACTTC. The chain recombines TRBV24-1 with TRBJ2-5; TRBD1 agrees at 9 bases. Germline V gene data show CDR1 as KGHDR and CDR2 as SFDVKD. Losses at the gene ends were 3 bases for V and 7 bases for J; bases not matched to a gene: 5. This CDR3 region has 14 residues.

CDR3 amino acids: CASSQEYRVREQYF. CDR3 nucleotide sequence: TGCGCCAGCAGCCAAGAATACAGGGTGAGGGAGCAGTACTTC. This chain uses TRBV4-1 with TRBJ2-7; tentatively, D is TRBD1 (6 bases). The CDR3 is made up of 14 amino acids. Germline V gene data show CDR1 as MGHRA and CDR2 as YSYEKL. The V end was cut by 0 bases, the J end by 7 bases, with 13 bases between.

V and J are TRBV11-2 and TRBJ1-1; D is perhaps TRBD1 (5 bases). V lost 4 bases to trimming and J lost 4 bases, with 10 bases between them. The germline V gene encodes CDR1 SGHAT and CDR2 FQNNGV. The CDR3 runs 13 residues. The CDR3 is CASSSGLGTEAFF. The CDR3 DNA follows: TGTGCCAGCAGCTCAGGGCTTGGCACTGAAGCTTTCTTT.

The J gene is TRBJ2-1, the V gene TRBV9; D is possibly TRBD1 (6 bases). The V gene's germline CDR1 is SGDLS and CDR2 YYNGEE. The CDR3 is made up of 15 amino acids. The V end lost 0 bases, the J end lost 8 bases, and 15 bases lay between the germline ends. CDR3 residues: CASSVGGRLLDEQFF. CDR3 nucleotides: TGTGCCAGCAGCGTAGGGGGGCGGCTTCTGGATGAGCAGTTCTTC. The full variable domain, rest sourced from reference TRBV9 and TRBJ2-1, is DSGVTQTPKHLITATGQRVTLRCSPRSGDLSVYWYQQSLDQGLQFLIQYYNGEERAKGNILERFSAQQFPDLHSELNLSSLELGDSALYFCASSVGGRLLDEQFFGPGTRLTVL.

The chain uses TRBV11-2 and TRBJ1-2; no clear D. Trimming stripped 6 bases from V and 4 bases from J, with 18 bases between. The germline gives CDR1 SGHAT, CDR2 FQNNGV. CDR3 length: 15 amino acids. Here the CDR3 reads CASSTADFFSYGYTF. CDR3 sequence (DNA): TGTGCCAGCAGTACCGCCGACTTCTTTTCCTATGGCTACACCTTC.

The J gene is TRBJ2-7, the V gene TRBV7-2, with D possibly being TRBD2 (6 bases). The CDR3 runs to 13 residues. Trimming pared 5 bases from V and 5 bases from J, leaving 13 bases between. CDR1 is SGHTA, CDR2 FQGNSA, per germline. This chain's CDR3 is CASSRWGENEQYF. The CDR3 DNA sequence: TGTGCCAGCAGCCGCTGGGGGGAAAACGAGCAGTACTTC.

The CDR3 sequence is CASSIQGRSNEKLFF. DNA for the CDR3: TGTGCCAGTAGCATACAGGGGAGATCTAATGAAAAACTGTTTTTT. The chain combines TRBV19 with TRBJ1-4; TRBD1 aligns across 7 bases. Unmatched junction bases numbered 7, after V lost 6 bases and J lost 3 bases. Germline CDR1 and CDR2: LNHDA and SQIVND (reference sequence). The CDR3 length is 15 residues.

The chain has TRBV5-1 and TRBJ2-7, with 14 positions matching TRBD2. Germline CDR1 is SGHRS and CDR2 is YFSETQ. CDR3 length: 16 amino acids. J lost 3 bases, V lost 4 bases, and 6 bases had no gene match. CDR3 nucleotide sequence: TGCGCCAGCAGCGGACTAGCGGGGGGTTTTATCTACGAGCAGTACTTC. Its translation: CASSGLAGGFIYEQYF.

In nucleotides, the CDR3 is TGCGCCAGCAGCTTGGTACAGGGAGTTGGAGAGACCCAGTACTTC. Residues: CASSLVQGVGETQYF. The chain has TRBV5-1 and TRBJ2-5; possibly TRBD1 for D (6 bases). There are 15 residues in the CDR3. V was clipped by 0 bases and J by 4 bases, with 13 bases between them. The germline gives CDR1 SGHRS, CDR2 YFSETQ.

This chain links TRBV30 with TRBJ2-7; TRBD1 agrees at 9 bases. CDR1 and CDR2 (germline): GTSNPN, SVGIG (reference sequence). CDR3 length equals 11 residues. In DNA, the CDR3 is TGTGCCTGGAGTACCGGGACAGGGTTACGGGTC. It codes for CAWSTGTGLRV.

The chain links TRBV7-2 to TRBJ1-1, with a weak D call TRBD1 (6 bases). This CDR3 contains 14 residues. CDR1 is SGHTA and CDR2 is FQGNSA in the germline V gene. Trimming stripped 1 base from V and 1 base from J, with 7 bases between. The CDR3 coding sequence is TGTGCCAGCAGCTTAGACAGGGCGAACACTGAAGCTTTCTTT. Its protein is CASSLDRANTEAFF.

V gene TRBV2 combines with J gene TRBJ1-1; no clear D. Germline lookup yields CDR1 SNHLY and CDR2 FYNNEI. V lost 2 bases and J 3 bases, leaving 10 bases between the germline ends. The CDR3 runs to 14 residues. In DNA form, the CDR3 reads TGTGCCAGCAGTGAATCGGGGAGATACACTGAAGCTTTCTTT. Amino acid sequence: CASSESGRYTEAFF.